This T cell receptor (beta chain) came from a study of vaccination effects on CD4 cells after COVID-19 (dated by TCRdb to between 2021 and 2024). In the study overall: In the ViraFEST assay, PBMC were stimulated with viral peptide pools, and TCR sequencing was then used to find antigen-specific CD4+ T cell clonotypes based on their expansion. SARS-CoV-2 spike-specific CD4+ TCR repertoires were compared before and after mRNA vaccination in COVID-19 convalescent patients and in infection-naive vaccine recipients. The Oncomine TCR Beta short-read assay on an Illumina iSeq 100 was used to sequence cultures from other donors in the study. A total of 10 COVID-19 convalescent patients and 4 SARS-CoV-2-naive healthy vaccine recipients were included in the full study. Under 2.5 million PBMC per well were cultured with around 10 ug/ml peptides in IMDM containing roughly 5% human AB serum, about 9.6 IU/ml IL-2 and gentamicin. Post-vaccine samples across the study were collected a median of 72 days after the second dose, with a range of 14 to 241.

The CDR3 measures 12 amino acids from cysteine to phenylalanine. Of all the DNA, just the CDR3 is kept, 36 bases in frame from base 1. CDR1 and CDR2, looked up from the germline V gene, are SQVTM and ANQGSEA. Trimming removed 2 bases from V and 6 bases from J, leaving 8 bases between the germline ends. Notes on this clone: It has no known antigen specificity. Base-call qualities are not available, and no considerably larger clone is one nucleotide away.

After about 9 days of culture, CD4+ T cells were isolated with the EasySep CD4+ T cell isolation kit. Two doses of either the BNT162b2 or the mRNA-1273 mRNA SARS-CoV-2 vaccine were administered to participants. Healthy vaccine recipients had no prior SARS-CoV-2 infection, confirmed by negative nucleocapsid antibodies before and after vaccination. Half of the culture medium was replaced with fresh IL-2-containing medium on days 3 and 7. Unless otherwise noted, each peptide stimulation condition was cultured in triplicate wells. PBMC were separated from whole blood using Ficoll-Paque Plus gradient centrifugation and were then either cryopreserved at -140C or used fresh. Genomic DNA was extracted from cultured CD4+ T cells with the QIAamp micro DNA kit. Overall study outcomes, separate from this receptor: Both infection-induced and vaccine-induced clones contracted markedly at late post-vaccination timepoints, which is consistent with waning T cell responses. Limitations of the study were the small number of convalescent patients and the absence of early post-infection timepoints. In healthy vaccine recipients, vaccine-induced clones were almost all SARS-CoV-2 mono-reactive, with only 1 of 255 being cross-reactive with common cold coronaviruses.

The method was the immunoSEQ multiplex PCR assay. DNA from the CD4+ T cells that had been cultured and isolated underwent TCR beta CDR3 sequencing. Under the source paper's analysis protocol: Non-productive TCR sequences were removed, reads were trimmed to the CDR3 region, and CDR3s of at least 7 amino acids were retained. The MANAFEST web app was used to identify antigen-specific clonotypes by comparing expansion in peptide wells with expansion in reference cultures. To be called positive, a clone needed expansion at FDR<0.05 compared with the reference and with all other wells, an odds ratio greater than 5, and a frequency greater than 0.1% in two replicate wells. Clonotypes significantly expanded in SARS-CoV-2 spike wells and in at least one common cold coronavirus spike condition were defined as cross-reactive. CDR3 similarity was assessed by Levenshtein distance using the stringdist R package, and unrooted trees were constructed with ape in R 3.6.1. Imported from immuneACCESS, the table was reduced by TCRdb to in-frame sequences with V and J called. These copies leave out some clones; in studies compared against another copy, an unresolved V gene accounts for under half, and the cause of the remainder is not known. For V, J and clone size, that table is used; D and trimming come from the DNA. This sample holds tens of thousands of clones; 74% were observed only once. The ten largest make up about 15% of the sample.

The receptor was derived from a human donor who received a COVID-19 vaccine. The rearranged segments are TRBV29-1 and TRBJ2-4, and possibly TRBD1, on 5 matching bases. This specimen was CD4+ T cells from PBMCs cultured without peptide, taken after COVID-19 vaccination. This receptor carries the CDR3 CSVERGRNIQYF. The DNA sequence is as follows: TGCAGCGTTGAAAGGGGTAGAAACATTCAGTACTTC.